The 5 T cell receptor beta chains below were found in one sample sequenced in a study of Ad26.COV2.S vaccination and SARS-CoV-2 variants. The protocol was immunoSEQ multiplex PCR, while the TCRdb copy is restricted to in-frame clones and leaves out a portion. The profile covers hundreds of thousands of clones, with more than 75% appearing a single time and about 3.5% taken by the ten largest. Specified treatment: some 20 received Ad26.COV2.S at low or high dose, single or two shots; 5 received placebo; per-sample allocation not given. The samples date from day 63 after the first vaccine or placebo injection. The sequencing used peripheral blood, collected in a trial of Ad26.COV2.S vaccine versus placebo. The origin of the receptors is a person between 18 and 65 years old who received the Ad26.COV2.S COVID-19 vaccine or a placebo.

This clone turned up a few times. CDR3 in amino acids: CASSLAPDSPLHF. CDR3 sequence (DNA): TGCGCCAGCAGCTTGGCGCCTGATTCACCCCTCCACTTT. The chain combines TRBV5-1 with TRBJ1-6; no clear D. V was clipped by 0 bases and J by 8 bases, with 6 bases between them. CDR1 and CDR2 from the germline V gene are SGHRS and YFSETQ. The CDR3 loop spans 13 amino acids.

This chain uses TRBV27 with TRBJ2-5, with 9 bases fitting TRBD1. The germline CDR1 and CDR2 sequences are MNHEY and SMNVEV (reference sequence). V lost 5 bases to trimming and J lost 7 bases; unmatched junction nucleotides: 8. The CDR3 has 14 residues. The CDR3, as DNA: TGTGCCAGCAGTCCATGGGGACAGGGAGGGACCCAGTACTTC. Its translation is CASSPWGQGGTQYF.

The CDR3 region is CASSDGGTGRYEQYF. CDR3 in DNA: TGCGCCAGTAGCGACGGGGGGACAGGGAGATACGAGCAGTACTTC. The V and J genes are TRBV4-1 and TRBJ2-7; 9 bases are shared with TRBD1. V lost 9 bases, J lost 4 bases, and 13 bases stayed unmatched. The germline CDR1 and CDR2 sequences are MGHRA and YSYEKL. The CDR3 totals 15 residues.

The chain couples TRBV11-3 to TRBJ2-7; D ambiguous. V gave up 5 bases and J gave up 6 bases, with 8 bases separating them. The CDR3 sequence is 11 residues long. Germline assignment: CDR1 SGHNT and CDR2 YENEEA. The CDR3 DNA follows: TGTGCCAGCAGCCAAAATGGCGAGCAGTACTTC. Encoded protein: CASSQNGEQYF.

This rearrangement joins TRBV12-3 or TRBV12-4 to TRBJ1-5; D remains ambiguous. There are 13 residues in the CDR3. Deletions cut 6 bases from V and 7 bases from J, with 13 bases between. CDR3 nucleotides: TGTGCCAGCAGGCGGAATGTCGGACAGCCCCAGCATTTT. Translating gives CASRRNVGQPQHF.